This is a list of T cell receptor beta chains from one sample in a study of T cells after yellow fever vaccination. Using its own MiXCR run on the 5' RACE reads, TCRdb lists one record per CDR3 protein. The sample consists of 350,000 to 450,000 distinct CDR3 sequences, roughly 6.2% of them appearing once. Sequencing was performed on PBMCs, taken 5 days after the yellow fever booster vaccination. These receptors all stem from a man aged 25-40 years who received the YFV17D yellow fever vaccine. Each CDR3 is given with its conserved first and last residue. Each record gives: J gene, V gene, CDR3 protein.

j_call: TRBJ2-1
v_call: TRBV24-1
cdr3_aa: CATSDPQVSGSSGEQFF

j_call: TRBJ2-4
v_call: TRBV20-1
cdr3_aa: CSAIPTGVLILAKNIQYF

j_call: TRBJ2-7
v_call: TRBV12-3/TRBV12-4
cdr3_aa: CASSHLAGSPEQYF

j_call: TRBJ2-5
v_call: TRBV5-8
cdr3_aa: CASGRAEGQETQYF

j_call: TRBJ2-1
v_call: TRBV18
cdr3_aa: CASSPPGLNEQFF

j_call: TRBJ2-7
v_call: TRBV7-2
cdr3_aa: CASSLTGSDEQYF

j_call: TRBJ2-3
v_call: TRBV12-3/TRBV12-4
cdr3_aa: CASSHRDLTDTQYF

j_call: TRBJ2-5
v_call: TRBV5-1
cdr3_aa: CASSSGTSDKETQYF

j_call: TRBJ1-4
v_call: TRBV5-1
cdr3_aa: CASKDLGNEKLFF

j_call: TRBJ2-7
v_call: TRBV20-1
cdr3_aa: CSASHLADYEQYF

j_call: TRBJ2-7
v_call: TRBV29-1
cdr3_aa: CSVEDGTGEHF

j_call: TRBJ2-5
v_call: TRBV27
cdr3_aa: CASSRKGQPQETQYF

j_call: TRBJ2-6
v_call: TRBV18
cdr3_aa: CASSKTQGGYLSSGANVLTF

j_call: TRBJ2-1
v_call: TRBV3-1
cdr3_aa: CASSQTNLPGLSSYNEQFF

j_call: TRBJ2-3
v_call: TRBV9
cdr3_aa: CASSLGIKDTQYF

j_call: TRBJ1-5
v_call: TRBV7-2
cdr3_aa: CASSLVLGDNQPQHF

j_call: TRBJ1-1
v_call: TRBV12-3/TRBV12-4
cdr3_aa: CASSFAPGTEAFF

j_call: TRBJ2-1
v_call: TRBV29-1
cdr3_aa: CSGEGTSYNEQFF

j_call: TRBJ1-2
v_call: TRBV5-1
cdr3_aa: CASSRGGDDGYTF

j_call: TRBJ2-3
v_call: TRBV20-1
cdr3_aa: CSASGLPPRADTQYF

j_call: TRBJ2-3
v_call: TRBV20-1
cdr3_aa: CSALTRGGRDTQYF

j_call: TRBJ2-1
v_call: TRBV30
cdr3_aa: CAWSRRELLYNEQFF